These 23 T cell receptor beta chains share one sample of origin, sequenced in a study of blood T cell repertoires in COVID-19 (dated by TCRdb to the early 2020s). Library method: the immunoSEQ multiplex PCR assay. Entries here come from immuneACCESS through TCRdb and include only in-frame sequences with V and J called. Some clones fail to appear in such tables; in the studies checked, an unresolved V gene covers under half of the shortfall, and the cause of the remainder is unknown. In this sample the table shows fewer than 250,000 clones, 89% of which occur a single time. The top ten constitute roughly 6% of the sample. Material: peripheral blood. The receptors come from a man in his sixties who had recovered from COVID-19.

The gene calls are TRBV11-2 and TRBJ2-6; the D gene is possibly TRBD1 (5 bases). Germline V gives CDR1 SGHAT, CDR2 FQNNGV. The CDR3 spans 19 residues. V lost 3 bases and J 1 base, leaving 19 bases between the germline ends. Written as DNA, the CDR3 is TGTGCCAGCAGCTTGGGTCTCTCAGGGAAGGTATCTGGGGCCAACGTCCTGACTTTC. This sequence encodes CASSLGLSGKVSGANVLTF.

CDR3 protein: CASSGGGREKLFF. DNA of the CDR3: TGTGCCAGCAGTGGTGGTGGCCGTGAAAAACTGTTTTTT. This chain uses TRBV28 with TRBJ1-4; D gene unclear. V lost 5 bases and J 7 bases, leaving 11 bases between the germline ends. The CDR3 has 13 amino acids. Germline V CDR1 and CDR2: MDHEN, SYDVKM. The whole variable domain, remainder taken from reference TRBV28 and TRBJ1-4, is DVKVTQSSRYLVKRTGEKVFLECVQDMDHENMFWYRQDPGLGLRLIYFSYDVKMKEKGDIPEGYSVSREKKERFSLILESASTNQTSMYLCASSGGGREKLFFGSGTQLSVL.

The chain employs TRBV28 and TRBJ2-7; 10 bases line up with TRBD1. Germline V gene sequence: CDR1 MDHEN, CDR2 SYDVKM. CDR3 length: 14 residues. With V trimmed by 5 bases and J by 2 bases, 3 bases remained unmatched. CDR3 bases: TGTGCCAGCAGTCGGGACAGGGGTGCCTACGAGCAGTACTTC. Residues: CASSRDRGAYEQYF.

The V and J genes are TRBV5-1 and TRBJ2-2; TRBD1 matches at 7 bases. The CDR3 is made up of 15 amino acids. Germline values: CDR1 SGHRS, CDR2 YFSETQ. Losses at the gene ends were 7 bases for V and 3 bases for J; bases not matched to a gene: 9. CDR3 loop: CASLRGDRDTGELFF. In nucleotides, the CDR3 is TGCGCCAGCCTTAGGGGAGACAGGGACACCGGGGAGCTGTTTTTT. Supplemented by reference TRBV5-1 and TRBJ2-2, the full variable domain reads KAGVTQTPRYLIKTRGQQVTLSCSPISGHRSVSWYQQTPGQGLQFLFEYFSETQRNKGNFPGRFSGRQFSNSRSEMNVSTLELGDSALYLCASLRGDRDTGELFFGEGSRLTVL.

The J gene is TRBJ2-1, the V gene TRBV7-2, with TRBD2 as a possible D gene (6 bases). The length of the CDR3 is 15 residues. Germline V gene data show CDR1 as SGHTA and CDR2 as FQGNSA. V lost 5 bases, J lost 7 bases, and 18 bases lay in between. The CDR3 spells CASSLTIGTLNEQFF. For the CDR3, the DNA is TGTGCCAGCAGCCTTACCATAGGGACTTTAAATGAGCAGTTCTTC. Full variable domain (missing parts from reference TRBV7-2 and TRBJ2-1): GAGVSQSPSNKVTEKGKDVELRCDPISGHTALYWYRQSLGQGLEFLIYFQGNSAPDKSGLPSDRFSAERTGGSVSTLTIQRTQQEDSAVYLCASSLTIGTLNEQFFGPGTRLTVL.

This chain connects TRBV10-3 to TRBJ2-1; a possible D gene is TRBD2 (7 bases). CDR1 and CDR2 (germline): ENHRY, SYGVKD. The CDR3 spans 15 residues. The V and J ends lost 0 bases and 9 bases respectively, with 15 bases between them. In DNA, the CDR3 is TGTGCCATCAGTGAGTCGTTGGGGAGGGGGGTTGAGCAGTTCTTC. It encodes CAISESLGRGVEQFF.

V and J are TRBV30 and TRBJ2-4, with a possible D match to TRBD2 (6 bases). From germline, CDR1 is GTSNPN and CDR2 SVGIG (reference sequence). The V and J ends lost 4 bases and 11 bases respectively, with 15 bases between them. CDR3 length equals 12 residues. The CDR3 sequence is CAWTVGGSVQYF. In DNA, the CDR3 is TGTGCCTGGACGGTGGGAGGCAGCGTTCAGTACTTC.

The gene calls are TRBV5-4 and TRBJ1-2, with a possible D match to TRBD1 (5 bases). This CDR3 is 14 amino acids long. Germline V gene lookup returns CDR1 SGHNT and CDR2 YYREEE (reference sequence). V was pared by 2 bases and J by 5 bases, with 13 bases between. CDR3 in DNA: TGTGCCAGCAGCTTTCGGGACTCAGGGTATGGCTACACCTTC. Its protein is CASSFRDSGYGYTF.

The chain joins TRBV15 to TRBJ1-3; a weak D match, TRBD1 (5 bases). There are 14 residues in the CDR3. Germline V gene data show CDR1 as LNHNV and CDR2 as YYDKDF (reference sequence). With 4 bases removed from V and 0 bases from J, the gap between germline ends came to 7 bases. CDR3 in amino acids: CATSKTVSGNTIYF. The CDR3 DNA sequence: TGTGCCACCAGCAAGACAGTCTCTGGAAACACCATATATTTT.

This chain connects TRBV6-5 to TRBJ2-7; D is possibly TRBD2 (5 bases). This CDR3 contains 12 residues. V was cut by 2 bases and J by 7 bases, with 9 bases left in between. Looked up from germline, CDR1 is MNHEY and CDR2 is SVGAGI. CDR3 DNA: TGTGCCAGCAGTTACCGGACGGGGGAGCAGTACTTC. Its translation: CASSYRTGEQYF.

The CDR3 here is CASSQRTGDSGYTF. DNA for the CDR3: TGCGCCAGCAGCCAAAGAACAGGGGACTCTGGCTACACCTTC. The chain couples TRBV4-1 to TRBJ1-2, with 7 bases aligning to TRBD1. The length of the CDR3 is 14 residues. V was pared by 2 bases and J by 7 bases, with 7 bases of the junction left unmatched. Germline V CDR1 and CDR2: MGHRA, YSYEKL.

The chain is built from TRBV7-2 and TRBJ1-4, with TRBD1 identical over 7 bases. Unmatched junction bases numbered 9, after V lost 6 bases and J lost 14 bases. CDR3 size: 12 residues. CDR1 and CDR2 from the germline V gene are SGHTA and FQGNSA. Here the CDR3 DNA reads TGTGCCAGCAGACCCTTAGGGGGCAATCTGTTTTTT. The encoded protein is CASRPLGGNLFF.

The gene calls are TRBV5-1 and TRBJ2-2; D not certain. The CDR3 is 16 residues long. Per germline, CDR1 SGHRS and CDR2 YFSETQ. The V gene lost 4 bases and the J gene lost 0 bases, with 13 bases spanning the gap. In nucleotides, the CDR3 is TGCGCCAGCAGCCCATACAGCAATCCGAACACCGGGGAGCTGTTTTTT. Translation gives CASSPYSNPNTGELFF.

This clone was detected once. This chain connects TRBV7-8 to TRBJ1-1; 7 bases line up with TRBD1. The CDR3 is 17 residues long. The V gene end was trimmed by 3 bases and the J gene end by 0 bases; junction bases not matched to a gene: 10. Germline lookup yields CDR1 SGHVS and CDR2 FQNEAQ. CDR3 bases: TGTGCCAGCAGCTTGGTTGACAGGGCCCGGGTGAACACTGAAGCTTTCTTT. Protein product: CASSLVDRARVNTEAFF.

This chain joins TRBV3-1 (or the pseudogene TRBV3-2) and TRBJ2-1, with D possibly matching TRBD1 (6 bases). Deletions cut 4 bases from V and 5 bases from J, with 9 bases between. Germline CDR1 reads LGHDT; CDR2 reads YNNKEL (reference sequence). CDR3 size: 13 residues. The CDR3 sequence is CASSPWTDNEQFF. The DNA of the CDR3 is TGTGCCAGCAGCCCCTGGACAGACAATGAGCAGTTCTTC.

The chain couples TRBV7-9 to TRBJ2-2; 8 bases are a match to TRBD1. In germline, CDR1 is SEHNR, CDR2 FQNEAQ (reference sequence). The CDR3 has 16 amino acids. Germline trimming cut 5 bases from V and 3 bases from J; bases unmatched to any gene: 8. CDR3 amino acids: CASSEDRAWDTGELFF. For the CDR3, the DNA is TGTGCCAGCAGCGAGGACAGGGCCTGGGACACCGGGGAGCTGTTTTTT.

With respect to this clone: Other nucleotide sequences in the sample specify the same CDR3. The chain has TRBV18 and TRBJ1-4; 9 bases map to TRBD1. Germline V gene sequence: CDR1 KGHSH, CDR2 LQKENI. The CDR3 consists of 15 residues. With V trimmed by 2 bases and J by 5 bases, 3 bases remained unmatched. CDR3 DNA: TGTGCCAGCTCACCATCCGGGACAGGGAATGAAAAACTGTTTTTT. This encodes CASSPSGTGNEKLFF.

This chain links TRBV5-6 with TRBJ1-2, with 8 nucleotides matching TRBD1. Germline CDR1 is SGHDT and CDR2 is YYEEEE. Trimming removed 5 bases from V and 4 bases from J; junction bases left unmatched: 7. The CDR3 length is 14 residues. For the CDR3, the DNA is TGTGCCAGCAGGTCGGACAGGGATTCCTATGGCTACACCTTC. Translated: CASRSDRDSYGYTF.

CDR3 DNA sequence: TGTGCCAGCAGCTTTGGGCAGACCTTGGAGCAGTACTTC. It yields the protein CASSFGQTLEQYF. The chain links TRBV7-2 to TRBJ2-7, with unresolved D. The CDR3 consists of 13 residues. The germline V gene has CDR1 SGHTA and CDR2 FQGNSA. V was cut by 3 bases and J by 7 bases, with 13 bases left in between. Based on the CDR3 plus reference TRBV7-2 and TRBJ2-7, the full variable domain is GAGVSQSPSNKVTEKGKDVELRCDPISGHTALYWYRQSLGQGLEFLIYFQGNSAPDKSGLPSDRFSAERTGGSVSTLTIQRTQQEDSAVYLCASSFGQTLEQYFGPGTRLTVT.

This chain uses TRBV28 with TRBJ1-4; a possible D gene is TRBD1 (5 bases). Germline CDR1 is MDHEN and CDR2 is SYDVKM. V was shortened by 0 bases and J by 13 bases, with 15 bases between the two germline ends. CDR3 size: 14 residues. This chain's CDR3 is CASSLWGEGKLLFF. The CDR3 DNA is TGTGCCAGCAGTTTATGGGGGGAGGGAAAATTACTGTTTTTT.

This clone was counted a few times. This chain uses TRBV6-5 with TRBJ2-7; 9 nucleotides line up with TRBD1. The CDR3 is 15 residues long. The V segment lost 7 bases and the J segment 2 bases; nucleotides outside the gene matches: 9. Looked up from germline, CDR1 is MNHEY and CDR2 is SVGAGI. The CDR3 DNA reads TGTGCCAGCACCATTACGGGACAGGGAGCCTACGAGCAGTACTTC. This sequence encodes CASTITGQGAYEQYF.

This rearrangement joins TRBV4-1 to TRBJ2-3; no firm D call. CDR3 length: 15 amino acids. CDR1 and CDR2 (germline): MGHRA, YSYEKL. V lost 1 base and J 1 base, leaving 9 bases between the germline ends. CDR3 DNA: TGCGCCAGCAGCCAAGTCTATGAGCGCACAGATACGCAGTATTTT. Its translation: CASSQVYERTDTQYF.

The rearrangement uses TRBV27 and TRBJ2-1; D call uncertain. Germline values: CDR1 MNHEY, CDR2 SMNVEV (reference sequence). The V gene lost 4 bases and the J gene lost 9 bases, with 7 bases spanning the gap. The CDR3 consists of 11 residues. The CDR3 coding sequence is TGTGCCAGCAGTTCGAGGAGTGAGCAGTTCTTC. It yields the protein CASSSRSEQFF.